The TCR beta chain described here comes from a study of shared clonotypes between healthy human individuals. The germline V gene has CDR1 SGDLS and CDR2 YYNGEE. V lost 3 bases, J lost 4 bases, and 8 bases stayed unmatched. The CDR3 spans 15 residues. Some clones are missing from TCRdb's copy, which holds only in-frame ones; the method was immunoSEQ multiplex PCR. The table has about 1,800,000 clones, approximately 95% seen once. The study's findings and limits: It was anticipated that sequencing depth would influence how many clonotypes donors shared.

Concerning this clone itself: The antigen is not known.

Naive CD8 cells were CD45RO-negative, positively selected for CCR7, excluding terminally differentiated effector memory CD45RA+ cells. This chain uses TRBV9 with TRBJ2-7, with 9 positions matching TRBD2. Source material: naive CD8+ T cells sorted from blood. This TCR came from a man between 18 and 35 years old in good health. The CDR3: CASSGGGAAVYEQYF. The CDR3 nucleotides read TGTGCCAGCAGCGGCGGGGGGGCGGCGGTTTACGAGCAGTACTTC.